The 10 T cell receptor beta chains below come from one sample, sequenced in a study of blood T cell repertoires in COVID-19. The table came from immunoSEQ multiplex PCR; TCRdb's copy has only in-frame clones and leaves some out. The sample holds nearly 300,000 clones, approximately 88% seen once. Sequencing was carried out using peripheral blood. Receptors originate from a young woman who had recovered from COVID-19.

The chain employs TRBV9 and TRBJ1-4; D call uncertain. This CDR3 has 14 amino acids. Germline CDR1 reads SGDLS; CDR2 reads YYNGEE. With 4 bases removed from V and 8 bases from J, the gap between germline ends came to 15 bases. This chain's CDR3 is CASSPTGGWEKLFF. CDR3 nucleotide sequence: TGTGCCAGCAGCCCGACGGGAGGGTGGGAAAAACTGTTTTTT.

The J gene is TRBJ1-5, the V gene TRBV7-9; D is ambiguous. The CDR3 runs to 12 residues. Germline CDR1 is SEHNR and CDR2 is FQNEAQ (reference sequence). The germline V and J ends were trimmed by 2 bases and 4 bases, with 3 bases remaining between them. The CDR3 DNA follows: TGTGCCAGCAGCTTAATAAATCAGCCCCAGCATTTT. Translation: CASSLINQPQHF.

DNA of the CDR3: TGTGCCAGCAGTGACCAGGGTAGGGATTCACCCCTCCACTTT. This encodes CASSDQGRDSPLHF. The chain links TRBV25-1 to TRBJ1-6, with TRBD1 as a possible D gene (5 bases). V lost 3 bases, J lost 8 bases, and 11 bases lay in between. This CDR3 is 14 amino acids long. Germline values: CDR1 MGHDK, CDR2 SYGVNS. Drawing the rest from reference TRBV25-1 and TRBJ1-6, the complete variable domain is EADIYQTPRYLVIGTGKKITLECSQTMGHDKMYWYQQDPGMELHLIHYSYGVNSTEKGDLSSESTVSRIRTEHFPLTLESARPSHTSQYLCASSDQGRDSPLHFGNGTRLTVT.

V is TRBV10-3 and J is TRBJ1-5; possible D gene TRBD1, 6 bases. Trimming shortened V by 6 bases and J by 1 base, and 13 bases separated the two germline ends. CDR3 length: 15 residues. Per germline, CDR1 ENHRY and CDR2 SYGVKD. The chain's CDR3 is CAISETGRSNQPQHF. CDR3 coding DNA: TGTGCCATCAGCGAAACAGGGCGCAGCAATCAGCCCCAGCATTTT.

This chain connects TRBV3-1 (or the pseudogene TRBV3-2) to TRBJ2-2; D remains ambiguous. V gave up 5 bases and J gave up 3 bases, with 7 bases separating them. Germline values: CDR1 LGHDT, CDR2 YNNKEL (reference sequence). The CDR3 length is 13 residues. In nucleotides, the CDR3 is TGTGCCAGCAGCGTTCAATACACCGGGGAGCTGTTTTTT. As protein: CASSVQYTGELFF.

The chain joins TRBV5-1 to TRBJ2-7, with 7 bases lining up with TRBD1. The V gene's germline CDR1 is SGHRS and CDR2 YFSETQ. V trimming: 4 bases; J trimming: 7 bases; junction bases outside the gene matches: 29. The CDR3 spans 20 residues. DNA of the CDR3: TGCGCCAGCAGCACCCAGACAGTAGGACTCCGGACAGGAGAGGGATGGGAGCAGTACTTC. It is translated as CASSTQTVGLRTGEGWEQYF.

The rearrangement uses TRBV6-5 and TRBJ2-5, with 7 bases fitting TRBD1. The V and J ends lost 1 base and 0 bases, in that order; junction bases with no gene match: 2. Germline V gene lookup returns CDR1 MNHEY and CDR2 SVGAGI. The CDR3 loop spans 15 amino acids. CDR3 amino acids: CASSYWGQNQETQYF. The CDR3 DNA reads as TGTGCCAGCAGTTACTGGGGACAGAACCAAGAGACCCAGTACTTC.

In nucleotides, the CDR3 is TGTGCCAGCAGCCAAGTAACGGGGTTTTACGACGAGCAGTACTTC. It encodes CASSQVTGFYDEQYF. The gene calls are TRBV14 and TRBJ2-7, with D perhaps matching TRBD2 (5 bases). Germline values: CDR1 SGHDN, CDR2 FVKESK. The ends were cut back, 1 base at V and 5 bases at J, with 15 bases in the middle. The length of the CDR3 is 15 residues.

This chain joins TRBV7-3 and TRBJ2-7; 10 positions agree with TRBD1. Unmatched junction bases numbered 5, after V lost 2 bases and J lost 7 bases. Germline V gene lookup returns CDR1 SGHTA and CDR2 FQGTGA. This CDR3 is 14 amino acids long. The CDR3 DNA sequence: TGTGCCAGCAGCTTAGGGACAGGGGCTAGGGAGCAGTACTTC. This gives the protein CASSLGTGAREQYF.

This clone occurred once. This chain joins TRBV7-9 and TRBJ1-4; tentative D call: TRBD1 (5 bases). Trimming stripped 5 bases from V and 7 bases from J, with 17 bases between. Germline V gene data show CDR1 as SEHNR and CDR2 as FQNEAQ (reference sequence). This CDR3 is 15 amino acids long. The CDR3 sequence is CASSPRARGSEKLFF. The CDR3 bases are TGTGCCAGCAGCCCCCGGGCGCGGGGGAGTGAAAAACTGTTTTTT.